Listed below are T cell receptor beta chains from one sample, sequenced in a study of blood T cell repertoires in COVID-19. Libraries were prepared by immunoSEQ multiplex PCR; TCRdb keeps only in-frame clonotypes and omits some of them. The table shows hundreds of thousands of clones, with approximately 85% occurring only once. Sequenced material: peripheral blood. These receptors were collected from a human donor in a cohort sampled during active COVID-19. Both conserved end residues are part of each CDR3. D genes are given only for firm matches. The size field is filled for only some rows; it gives once, few, many or a size class.

j_gene,d_gene,abundance,v_gene,CDR3aa,CDR3nt
TRBJ2-7,.,.,TRBV14,CASSQVTSVQGSYEQYF,TGTGCCAGCAGCCAAGTAACATCGGTCCAGGGTTCCTACGAGCAGTACTTC
TRBJ1-5,.,.,TRBV5-6,CASSLQGNQPQHF,TGTGCCAGCAGCTTACAAGGCAATCAGCCCCAGCATTTT
TRBJ1-3,TRBD1,few,TRBV3-1/TRBV3-2,CASSPKVDRGPLGNTIYF,TGTGCCAGCAGCCCCAAAGTGGATAGGGGGCCTTTGGGAAACACCATATATTTT
TRBJ1-1,.,once,TRBV5-1,CASSPRDFGNTEAFF,TGCGCCAGCAGCCCCCGGGACTTTGGGAACACTGAAGCTTTCTTT
TRBJ1-4,.,.,TRBV5-4,CASSIKIQGLNEKLFF,TGTGCCAGCAGCATCAAGATACAGGGACTAAATGAAAAACTGTTTTTT
TRBJ1-5,.,.,TRBV11-1,CASSFGGGQPQHF,TGTGCCAGCAGCTTTGGGGGAGGGCAGCCCCAGCATTTT
TRBJ1-1,.,few,TRBV11-3,CASSLIRTPISEAFF,TGTGCCAGCAGCTTGATCAGGACACCTATAAGTGAAGCTTTCTTT
TRBJ2-1,.,.,TRBV25-1,CASTSTQGSSYNEQFF,TGTGCCAGCACCTCAACTCAGGGGAGCTCCTACAATGAGCAGTTCTTC
TRBJ2-1,.,.,TRBV24-1,CATSDLQVGGSSYNEQFF,TGTGCCACCAGTGATTTGCAAGTCGGGGGTTCTTCCTACAATGAGCAGTTCTTC
TRBJ2-3,TRBD2,few,TRBV6-1,CASSEGGGAADTQYF,TGTGCCAGCAGTGAAGGCGGGGGGGCGGCAGATACGCAGTATTTT
TRBJ2-1,.,.,TRBV7-9,CASSLTGYNEQFF,TGTGCCAGCAGCTTAACAGGGTACAATGAGCAGTTCTTC
TRBJ2-1,.,.,TRBV7-9,CASSQWENNEQFF,TGTGCCAGCAGCCAATGGGAGAACAATGAGCAGTTCTTC
TRBJ2-7,.,.,TRBV5-5,CASSLFFWGSRSYEQYF,TGTGCCAGCAGCTTGTTCTTTTGGGGCAGCCGCTCCTACGAGCAGTACTTC
TRBJ2-7,.,.,TRBV29-1,CSVATGGKGEQYF,TGCAGCGTTGCAACCGGGGGAAAGGGAGAGCAGTACTTC
TRBJ2-5,TRBD1,.,TRBV27,CASSLQDRGQGETQYF,TGTGCCAGCAGTCTCCAGGACAGGGGGCAAGGGGAGACCCAGTACTTC
TRBJ1-5,.,.,TRBV24-1,CATSDGQPNQPQHF,TGTGCCACCAGTGACGGACAGCCCAATCAGCCCCAGCATTTT
TRBJ2-7,TRBD2,.,TRBV5-3,CARSLASGGLTYEQYF,TGTGCCAGAAGCTTGGCCAGCGGGGGCCTAACCTACGAGCAGTACTTC
TRBJ1-1,.,.,TRBV12-3/TRBV12-4,CASSLGGAPEAFF,TGTGCCAGCAGTTTAGGCGGCGCACCTGAAGCTTTCTTT
TRBJ2-5,TRBD2,.,TRBV3-1/TRBV3-2,CASSQGTSGGGTQYF,TGTGCCAGCAGCCAAGGGACTAGCGGGGGGGGGACCCAGTACTTC
TRBJ2-7,.,.,TRBV28,CASSPHAASVIREQYF,TGTGCCAGCAGTCCTCATGCGGCTAGCGTTATTCGGGAGCAGTACTTC
TRBJ2-3,TRBD1,.,TRBV4-1,CASSRTGQMSSTDTQYF,TGCGCCAGCAGCCGAACGGGACAGATGTCTAGCACAGATACGCAGTATTTT
TRBJ2-2,.,.,TRBV19,CASSVTTSGAGSNTGELFF,TGTGCCAGTAGTGTTACTACTTCAGGGGCGGGTTCGAACACCGGGGAGCTGTTTTTT
TRBJ2-2,.,.,TRBV18,CASSRTNTGELFF,TGTGCCAGCTCACGTACGAACACCGGGGAGCTGTTTTTT
TRBJ1-5,TRBD1,.,TRBV6-5,CASSRGQGPNQPQHF,TGTGCCAGCAGCCGAGGACAGGGACCTAATCAGCCCCAGCATTTT
TRBJ2-7,TRBD1,.,TRBV2,CASNRGLRPVEQYF,TGTGCCAGTAACAGGGGCTTACGGCCGGTGGAGCAGTACTTC
TRBJ1-3,.,.,TRBV3-1/TRBV3-2,CASSQERSGNTIYF,TGTGCCAGCAGCCAAGAGCGGTCTGGAAACACCATATATTTT
TRBJ1-2,.,.,TRBV14,CASSQEDAHRPNF,TGTGCCAGCAGCCAAGAAGATGCTCACAGGCCAAACTTC
TRBJ1-1,TRBD1,.,TRBV3-1/TRBV3-2,CASSPTWDRENTEAFF,TGTGCCAGCAGCCCCACCTGGGACAGGGAGAACACTGAAGCTTTCTTT
TRBJ2-2,TRBD1,.,TRBV24-1,CATSDQTGQGNTGELFF,TGTGCCACCAGTGATCAAACGGGACAGGGGAACACCGGGGAGCTGTTTTTT
TRBJ1-2,TRBD1,medium-sized,TRBV30,CAWSPLPPGQGAYGYTF,TGTGCCTGGAGTCCCCTCCCCCCGGGACAGGGAGCCTATGGCTACACCTTC
TRBJ2-3,.,.,TRBV11-2,CASSLDVLSADTQYF,TGTGCCAGCAGCTTAGACGTCTTATCGGCAGATACGCAGTATTTT
TRBJ1-6,.,.,TRBV24-1,CAASGQVGSPLHF,TGTGCCGCCTCTGGGCAGGTTGGTTCACCCCTCCACTTT
TRBJ2-3,TRBD2,.,TRBV7-3,CASSLRTSGTFTDTQYF,TGTGCCAGCAGCCTTAGGACTAGCGGGACATTCACAGATACGCAGTATTTT
TRBJ2-2,.,once,TRBV5-1,CASSLGRSGNTGELFF,TGCGCCAGCAGCTTGGGGCGTTCAGGAAACACCGGGGAGCTGTTTTTT
TRBJ2-5,TRBD2,.,TRBV29-1,CSVDGGETQYF,TGCAGCGTTGACGGGGGGGAGACCCAGTACTTC